This TCR beta chain was identified in a study of T cell repertoires in cytomegalovirus infection. This clonotype occurred many times. The antigen remains undetermined. From the reads, TCRdb called clonotypes with MiXCR, one entry per CDR3 protein. The sample consists of roughly 240,000 distinct CDR3 sequences, around 6.2% of them appearing once. General study results and limits: HLA-C-restricted CMV clonotypes gave the most frequent clonotype in two of eight donors.

The clonotype was recovered from a human donor in good health (CMV status not recorded). Some clones in this sample may be carry-over from other donors' samples. The specimen sequenced was PBMCs.

Here the CDR3 DNA reads TGTGCCACCGCAGACAGGGGCCGCAATCAGCCCCAGCATTTT. Translation: CATADRGRNQPQHF. The chain couples TRBV6-6 to TRBJ1-5, with 8 bases matching TRBD1. Germline V gene data show CDR1 as MNHNY and CDR2 as SVGAGI (reference sequence). The J segment lost 2 bases and the V segment lost 10 bases, leaving 7 bases of the junction unmatched. CDR3 length equals 14 residues.